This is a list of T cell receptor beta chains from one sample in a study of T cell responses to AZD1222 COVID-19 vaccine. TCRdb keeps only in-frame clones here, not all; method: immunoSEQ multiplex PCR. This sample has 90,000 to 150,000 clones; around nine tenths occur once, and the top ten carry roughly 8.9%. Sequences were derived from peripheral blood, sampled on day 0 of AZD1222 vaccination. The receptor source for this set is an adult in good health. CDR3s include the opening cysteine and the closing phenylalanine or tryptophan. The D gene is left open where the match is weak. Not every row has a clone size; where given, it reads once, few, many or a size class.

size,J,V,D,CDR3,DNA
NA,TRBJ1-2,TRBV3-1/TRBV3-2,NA,CASSQGAYGYTF,TGTGCCAGCAGCCAAGGGGCCTATGGCTACACCTTC
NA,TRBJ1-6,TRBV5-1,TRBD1,CASSVTGLNSPLHF,TGCGCCAGCTCTGTGACAGGGCTAAATTCACCCCTCCACTTT
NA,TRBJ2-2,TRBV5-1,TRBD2,CASSLASGSYTGELFF,TGCGCCAGCAGCTTAGCCAGCGGGAGTTACACCGGGGAGCTGTTTTTT
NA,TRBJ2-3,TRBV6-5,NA,CASSNLRQANGDTQYF,TGTGCCAGCAGTAACTTAAGACAGGCCAACGGAGATACGCAGTATTTT
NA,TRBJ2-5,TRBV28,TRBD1,CASSMIGDRDGETQYF,TGTGCCAGCAGTATGATCGGGGACAGGGATGGAGAGACCCAGTACTTC
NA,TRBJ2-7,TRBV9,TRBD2,CASSVAVSGGEQYF,TGTGCCAGCAGCGTAGCTGTTAGCGGGGGCGAGCAGTACTTC
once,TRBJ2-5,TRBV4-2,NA,CASSQGQSGETQYF,TGTGCCAGCAGCCAAGGTCAATCGGGGGAGACCCAGTACTTC
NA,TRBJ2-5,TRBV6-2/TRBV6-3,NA,CASSYQETQYF,TGTGCCAGCAGTTACCAAGAGACCCAGTACTTC
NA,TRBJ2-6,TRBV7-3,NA,CASRPQGSGANVLTF,TGTGCCAGCAGGCCACAGGGCTCTGGGGCCAACGTCCTGACTTTC
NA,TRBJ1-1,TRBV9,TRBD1,CASSRWTGGNDEAFF,TGTGCCAGCAGCAGATGGACAGGGGGTAATGATGAAGCTTTCTTT
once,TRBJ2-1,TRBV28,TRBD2,CASSLSRGYAYNEQFF,TGTGCCAGCAGTTTATCGCGGGGGTACGCATACAATGAGCAGTTCTTC
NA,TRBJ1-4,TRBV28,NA,CASSLSGSDEKLFF,TGTGCCAGCAGTTTAAGTGGGTCAGATGAAAAACTGTTTTTT
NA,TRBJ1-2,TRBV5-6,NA,CASSPARPTSFWGYGYTF,TGTGCCAGCAGCCCGGCCCGGCCGACTTCCTTCTGGGGCTATGGCTACACCTTC
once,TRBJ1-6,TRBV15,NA,CATSRDPAASPLHF,TGTGCCACCAGCAGAGATCCAGCGGCTTCACCCCTCCACTTT
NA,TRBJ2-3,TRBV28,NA,CASQLRADTQYF,TGTGCCAGCCAACTTCGGGCAGATACGCAGTATTTT
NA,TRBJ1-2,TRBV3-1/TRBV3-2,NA,CASSQDRFACTF,TGTGCCAGCAGCCAAGATCGTTTTGCCTGCACCTTC
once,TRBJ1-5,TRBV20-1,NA,CSASPPGKSNQPQHF,TGCAGTGCTAGTCCACCGGGGAAGAGCAATCAGCCCCAGCATTTT
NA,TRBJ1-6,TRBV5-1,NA,CASSFGGSSYNSPLHF,TGCGCCAGCAGCTTTGGTGGGAGCTCCTATAATTCACCCCTCCACTTT
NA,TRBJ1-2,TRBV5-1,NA,CASSPDPSNYGYTF,TGCGCCAGCAGCCCCGACCCGAGCAACTATGGCTACACCTTC
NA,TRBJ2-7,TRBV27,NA,CASSVTVSYEQYF,TGTGCCAGCAGCGTTACGGTCTCCTACGAGCAGTACTTC
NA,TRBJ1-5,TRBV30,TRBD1,CAWSRDSNQPQHF,TGTGCCTGGAGCCGGGACAGTAATCAGCCCCAGCATTTT
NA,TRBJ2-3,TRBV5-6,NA,CASSIPGLHTQYF,TGTGCCAGCAGCATTCCCGGCCTACATACGCAGTATTTT
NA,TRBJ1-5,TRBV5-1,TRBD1,CASSLQGAGQPQHF,TGCGCCAGCAGCTTGCAGGGGGCTGGGCAGCCCCAGCATTTT
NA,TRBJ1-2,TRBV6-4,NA,CASSDWRGGGYTF,TGTGCCAGCAGTGACTGGAGGGGCGGTGGCTACACCTTC
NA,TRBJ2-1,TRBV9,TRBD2,CASSVVSGSGNEQFF,TGTGCCAGCAGCGTAGTGAGCGGGAGCGGCAATGAGCAGTTCTTC
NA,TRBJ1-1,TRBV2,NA,CASSLQGNTEAFF,TGTGCCAGCAGCCTCCAGGGGAACACTGAAGCTTTCTTT
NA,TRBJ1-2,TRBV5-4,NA,CASSLAGMNYGYTF,TGTGCCAGCAGCTTGGCTGGCATGAACTATGGCTACACCTTC
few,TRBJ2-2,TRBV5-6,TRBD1,CASSSRTGTDTGELFF,TGTGCCAGCAGCTCGCGGACAGGGACGGACACCGGGGAGCTGTTTTTT
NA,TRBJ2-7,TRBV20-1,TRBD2,CSASGGGPFHEQYF,TGCAGTGCTAGTGGGGGAGGGCCTTTCCACGAGCAGTACTTC
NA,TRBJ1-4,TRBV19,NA,CASNTDGLNEKLFF,TGTGCCAGTAACACAGACGGTTTGAATGAAAAACTGTTTTTT
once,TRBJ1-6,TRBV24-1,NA,CATSDAGSMGPLHF,TGTGCCACCAGTGATGCGGGTTCCATGGGACCCCTCCACTTT
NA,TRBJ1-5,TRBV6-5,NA,CASSYEGNQPQHF,TGTGCCAGCAGTTACGAAGGAAATCAGCCCCAGCATTTT
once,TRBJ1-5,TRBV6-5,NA,CAIDSRLEPQHF,TGTGCCATAGACAGCAGATTGGAGCCCCAGCATTTT
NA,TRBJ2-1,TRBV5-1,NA,CASSLVQGSSYNEQFF,TGCGCCAGCAGCTTGGTTCAGGGTAGCTCCTACAATGAGCAGTTCTTC
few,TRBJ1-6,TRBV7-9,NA,CASSSHGLGNSPLHF,TGTGCCAGCAGCTCTCATGGCCTCGGTAATTCACCCCTCCACTTT
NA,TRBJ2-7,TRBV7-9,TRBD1,CASSLGDRGEQYF,TGTGCCAGCAGCTTAGGAGACAGGGGCGAGCAGTACTTC
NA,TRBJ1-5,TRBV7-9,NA,CASSGGTAYSNQPQHF,TGTGCCAGCAGCGGCGGGACGGCATATAGCAATCAGCCCCAGCATTTT
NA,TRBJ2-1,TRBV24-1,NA,CATSLGLGQFF,TGTGCCACCAGTTTAGGGCTTGGGCAGTTCTTC
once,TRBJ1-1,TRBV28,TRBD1,CASTSPGTGDTEAFF,TGTGCCAGCACCTCACCCGGGACAGGGGACACTGAAGCTTTCTTT
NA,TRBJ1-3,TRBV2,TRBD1,CASRTDRGSGNTIYF,TGTGCCAGCAGGACGGACAGGGGCTCCGGAAACACCATATATTTT
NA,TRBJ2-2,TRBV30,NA,CAWSYREAGELFF,TGTGCCTGGAGTTACAGGGAAGCCGGGGAGCTGTTTTTT
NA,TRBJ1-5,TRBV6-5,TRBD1,CASTRGPSEQPQHF,TGTGCCAGCACCAGGGGGCCTTCAGAGCAGCCCCAGCATTTT
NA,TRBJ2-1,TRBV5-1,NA,CASSPEGPYNEQFF,TGCGCCAGCAGCCCGGAGGGACCCTACAATGAGCAGTTCTTC
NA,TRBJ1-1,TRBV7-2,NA,CASTFGTTNTEAFF,TGTGCCAGCACCTTTGGGACCACTAACACTGAAGCTTTCTTT
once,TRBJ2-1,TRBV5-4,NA,CASIGDSYNEQFF,TGTGCCAGCATTGGGGACTCCTACAATGAGCAGTTCTTC